This T cell receptor (beta chain) derives from a study of cytomegalovirus exposure and HLA in healthy donors. Vbeta (60) and Jbeta (13) primers were used in the PCR. TCRdb keeps only in-frame clones here, not all; method: immunoSEQ multiplex PCR. The data contain around 200,000 clones, about 84% of them singletons. General study findings and limits: Some segments of the V type, notably TRBV6-2 and TRBV6-3, were excluded as indistinguishable.

The CDR3 is 12 residues long. Germline V gives CDR1 SNHLY, CDR2 FYNNEI. V lost 10 bases to trimming and J lost 5 bases, with 12 bases between them. A remark on this clone: Its antigen is unknown.

Sequenced material: PBMCs. This chain connects TRBV2 to TRBJ1-5; D uncertain. The source is a man aged 50 or older in good health and CMV-seronegative. CDR3 in DNA: TGTGCCACTGCCCAGTCGCATCAGCCCCAGCATTTT. This gives the protein CATAQSHQPQHF.